This TCR beta chain was identified in a study of blood T cells in healthy people across ages (dated by TCRdb to the mid-2010s). About the investigation overall: In model experiments, roughly one uniquely barcoded TCR beta cDNA molecule per two T cells was captured by template switching. Donors were grouped into four age groups: young (average 16 years), middle-aged (roughly 37), aged (approximately 67) and long-lived (over 80). To track age-related changes in TCR beta repertoire diversity, the study relied on deep sequencing normalized with unique cDNA molecular identifiers. For two donors (one aged 18 to 29 and one aged 80 or older), the study analyzed two additional independent replicas of 1 million unique cDNA reads from the same blood draw.

Taken from cysteine to phenylalanine, the CDR3 has 16 residues. The DNA shown is the 48-base CDR3, in frame from base 1. The germline V gene (reference sequence) supplies CDR1 LNHNV and CDR2 YYDKDF. Trimming at the junction amounts to 0 bases on V and 0 bases on J, and the germline ends lie 10 bases apart. Library prep was done by 5' RACE. The sequencer listed for this sample is Illumina HiSeq 2500. A second PCR of roughly 7 to 11 cycles was performed with a sample-barcoded 5' primer and a J-beta primer mix. A template-switch 5' adaptor carrying 12 random nucleotides introduced a unique molecular identifier onto each TCR beta cDNA molecule. Each sample yielded at least 3 million CDR3-containing paired-end reads. The Mint cDNA synthesis kit, primed by a TRBC-specific oligonucleotide, was used to synthesize first-strand cDNA from all RNA. Following uracil-DNA glycosylase treatment, a first 18-cycle PCR with universal primers M1SS and BC2_uni_R was performed on all cDNA. The original pipeline was this. Normalization of each sample was performed by random selection of 1 million high-quality reads, each carrying a distinct molecular identifier. Instead of being binned into consensus sequences, reads that shared molecular identifiers were thrown out. MiTCR, set to a Q25 quality threshold and the strictest error-elimination algorithm, was used for CDR3 identification, clonotype clustering and error correction. A nonparametric unseen species model using Euler transformation provided a lower-bound estimate of total TCR beta diversity. TCRdb cleaned the public reads at Q25 with fastp, built clones with MiXCR and kept in-frame beta chains. Rows with a matching CDR3 protein are joined into one entry that keeps the most common DNA and genes. The V and J calls shown here were made by TCRdb, not taken from the authors' results. Here the sample has about 800,000 distinct CDR3 sequences; 25% occur a single time. Approximately 4% of the sample is held by the ten biggest clonotypes.

Overall results and qualifications from the work: Observed TCR beta diversity per million T cells fell roughly linearly with age, and a significant reduction was already apparent by age around 36. Because the CMV infection status of the donors was unknown, age-related changes in expanded clonotypes may potentially have been confounded. Compared with the aged group, more naive CD4+ T cells, fewer expanded clones and increased TCR diversity were shown by the long-lived group, suggesting age selection. Estimates of total diversity based on one million sequenced T cells were regarded as lower bounds and as underestimates. The percentage of naive T cells measured by flow cytometry correlated strongly with observed TCR beta diversity. Bulk unsorted PBMC profiling prevented conclusive comparison of naive and antigen-experienced compartments.

The donors were around 39 Caucasian individuals from Russia, aged roughly 6 to 100 years, who were systemically healthy. Each donor gave around 9.5 milliliters of peripheral blood, collected into EDTA-treated Vacutainer tubes. Ficoll-Paque density-gradient centrifugation was used to isolate PBMCs, with at least 7 million obtained per sample. Total RNA, at least 6 micrograms per sample, was extracted from PBMCs with Trizol reagent. The percentages of naive CD45RAhigh/CD27high T cells were determined by flow cytometry on a PBMC aliquot from every donor. On this clonotype itself: Its target antigen remains unknown. No base quality information exists; no much larger clone differs at one position.

This sample also belongs to another study, concerning T cells of mothers and their children. In that second paper, the authors write: Nine systemically healthy Caucasian individuals served as donors, namely three mothers together with their six children. cDNA synthesis consumed the entire amount of extracted RNA, loaded at approximately 1.6 ug RNA in each 15 ul reaction. Sample barcodes and 2-4 random nucleotides were added via the M1S primer in the second PCR. Each mother yielded over 10 million TCR beta CDR3 reads and each child 2.5 million to 3 million reads. Thymic selection shapes the output of TCR recombination in a similar way in related and unrelated pairs, and inherited differences have a minor effect. Normalized repertoire overlap in related mother-child pairs was always slightly higher than in unrelated mother-child pairs, but the difference was never significant. No persistent microchimeric T cell clones were found, with a detection sensitivity of 85 to 100 clones per million clonotypes. To look for features that set related mother-child pairs apart from unrelated individuals, the researchers ran deep NGS to compare the TCR beta repertoires of mothers and children. On average, the children were about 12 +/- 4 years old, while the mothers were about 40 +/- 4 years old. After adapters were ligated using NEBNext reagents, the libraries underwent 100+100 nt paired-end sequencing on an Illumina HiSeq 2000. To prevent cross-contamination, the mother and child libraries were prepared one month apart and sequenced in separate runs. Between about 500,000 and 2,300,000 distinct TCR beta clonotypes were identified per donor. Naive TCR beta clonotypes were estimated from low-frequency clonotypes matched to each donor's FACS-determined naive share, without sorting.

Material: blood. This clonotype was obtained from a boy under 18 in good health. This receptor chain uses TRBV15 and TRBJ2-3; TRBD2 is a possible D gene, resting on 5 matching bases. The CDR3 is CATSRDWRVSTDTQYF. The DNA sequence is TGTGCCACCAGCAGAGATTGGCGGGTTAGCACAGATACGCAGTATTTT.